Below are 18 T cell receptor beta chains sequenced from a single sample in a study of blood T cell repertoires in COVID-19. Data came from immunoSEQ multiplex PCR; TCRdb stores just in-frame clones and leaves some out. This sample yields about 34,000 clones, of which 85% to 95% are seen a single time; under 6.5% belongs to the top ten. The specimen sequenced was peripheral blood. These receptors originate from a human donor in a cohort sampled during active COVID-19.

The chain employs TRBV6-1 and TRBJ2-7, with a tentative D call TRBD1 (7 bases). V lost 4 bases, J lost 2 bases, and 21 bases lay in between. Germline assignment: CDR1 MNHNS and CDR2 SASEGT. The CDR3 runs 17 residues. The chain's CDR3 is CASSGRAYRGTPYEQYF. DNA for the CDR3: TGTGCCAGCAGTGGGAGGGCCTACAGGGGAACCCCCTACGAGCAGTACTTC.

V gene TRBV18 combines with J gene TRBJ2-2; tentative D call: TRBD2 (6 bases). Per germline, CDR1 KGHSH and CDR2 LQKENI. The CDR3 loop spans 17 amino acids. V lost 1 base and J lost 7, with 19 bases in between. CDR3 in DNA: TGTGCCAGCTCACCACTTTCGATCGCGGGGAACCACGGGGAGCTGTTTTTT. Protein sequence: CASSPLSIAGNHGELFF. Variable domain in full (rest from reference TRBV18 and TRBJ2-2): NAGVMQNPRHLVRRRGQEARLRCSPMKGHSHVYWYRQLPEEGLKFMVYLQKENIIDESGMPKERFSAEFPKEGPSILRIQQVVRGDSAAYFCASSPLSIAGNHGELFFGEGSRLTVL.

CDR3 sequence reads: CASSHRQWNTEAFF. The CDR3 DNA is TGTGCCAGCAGTCACCGACAGTGGAACACTGAAGCTTTCTTT. The chain combines TRBV6-5 with TRBJ1-1; weak D call: TRBD1 (5 bases). CDR3 size: 14 residues. Looked up from germline, CDR1 is MNHEY and CDR2 is SVGAGI. The V gene lost 5 bases and the J gene lost 1 base, with 11 bases spanning the gap.

This clone was seen only once. The chain links TRBV4-1 to TRBJ1-1, with D unclear. V gave up 4 bases and J gave up 1 base, with 7 bases separating them. Germline CDR1 is MGHRA and CDR2 is YSYEKL. This CDR3 is 13 amino acids long. Here the CDR3 reads CASSRRENTEAFF. The CDR3 nucleotides read TGCGCCAGCAGCCGACGGGAGAACACTGAAGCTTTCTTT.

The chain carries TRBV2 and TRBJ1-5, with a tentative D call TRBD1 (5 bases). The CDR3 is 13 residues long. CDR1 is SNHLY, CDR2 FYNNEI, per germline. Trimming took 2 bases from V and 8 from J, leaving 10 bases between them. In DNA form, the CDR3 reads TGTGCCAGCAGTGAACTCCCAGGGAAGCCCCAGCATTTT. It translates to CASSELPGKPQHF.

The CDR3 here is CASSLVHGWGLYGYTF. The CDR3 DNA follows: TGTGCCAGCAGCTTAGTTCACGGATGGGGGCTCTATGGCTACACCTTC. The chain uses TRBV7-8 and TRBJ1-2, with a tentative D call TRBD1 (6 bases). V lost 1 base and J lost 4, with 16 bases in between. Germline CDR1 reads SGHVS; CDR2 reads FQNEAQ. The CDR3 is 16 residues long.

This clone was observed once. The rearrangement joins TRBV7-9 to TRBJ2-7; the D gene is possibly TRBD2 (6 bases). Trimming left V 5 bases short and J 7 bases short, with 15 bases between. Germline V lookup: CDR1 SEHNR, CDR2 FQNEAQ (reference sequence). The CDR3 consists of 13 residues. The CDR3, as DNA: TGTGCCAGCAGCCTCAACCCTAGCGAGGAGCAGTACTTC. Its protein is CASSLNPSEEQYF.

This clone was seen a handful of times. The chain links TRBV19 to TRBJ1-6; D is possibly TRBD1 (5 bases). Germline V CDR1 and CDR2: LNHDA, SQIVND (reference sequence). The CDR3 spans 15 residues. Trimming pared 5 bases from V and 9 bases from J, leaving 17 bases between. CDR3 nucleotide sequence: TGTGCCAGTAGTGGGTCCGGAAGGGGTCGTTCACCCCTCCACTTT. This codes for CASSGSGRGRSPLHF.

The genes are TRBV5-1 and TRBJ1-4; D is perhaps TRBD1 (6 bases). CDR1 is SGHRS and CDR2 is YFSETQ in the germline V gene. V gave up 0 bases and J gave up 3 bases, with 12 bases separating them. The length of the CDR3 is 16 residues. CDR3 region: CASSLVGGLANEKLFF. The CDR3 DNA is TGCGCCAGCAGCTTGGTCGGGGGGCTGGCTAATGAAAAACTGTTTTTT.

This chain uses TRBV6-5 with TRBJ1-6; D possibly corresponds to TRBD1 (6 bases). The length of the CDR3 is 14 residues. CDR1 MNHEY and CDR2 SVGAGI come from the germline V gene. Trimming left V 4 bases short and J 7 bases short, with 11 bases between. The CDR3 sequence is CASSWDTYNSPLHF. The DNA of the CDR3 is TGTGCCAGCAGTTGGGACACTTACAATTCACCCCTCCACTTT.

This clone was recorded a few times. The chain has TRBV7-9 and TRBJ1-2; tentatively, D is TRBD1 (6 bases). The CDR3 length is 13 residues. V was cut by 3 bases and J by 5 bases, with 10 bases left in between. Germline lookup yields CDR1 SEHNR and CDR2 FQNEAQ (reference sequence). CDR3 nucleotides: TGTGCCAGCAGCTTCACAGGGTGGTATGGCTACACCTTC. This gives the protein CASSFTGWYGYTF.

CDR3 coding DNA: TGTGCCAGCAGCCCCGGGACAGGGGAATTCGCTACAGATACGCAGTATTTT. It codes for CASSPGTGEFATDTQYF. This chain connects TRBV7-9 to TRBJ2-3, with TRBD1 matching 10 bases. The V gene's germline CDR1 is SEHNR and CDR2 FQNEAQ (reference sequence). The V gene end was trimmed by 5 bases and the J gene end by 3 bases; junction bases not matched to a gene: 11. The CDR3 is 17 residues long. The whole variable domain, remainder taken from reference TRBV7-9 and TRBJ2-3, is DTGVSQNPRHKITKRGQNVTFRCDPISEHNRLYWYRQTLGQGPEFLTYFQNEAQLEKSRLLSDRFSAERPKGSFSTLEIQRTEQGDSAMYLCASSPGTGEFATDTQYFGPGTRLTVL.

This sequence joins TRBV3-1 (or the pseudogene TRBV3-2) and TRBJ1-1; 7 nucleotides line up with TRBD1. From germline, CDR1 is LGHDT and CDR2 YNNKEL (reference sequence). The length of the CDR3 is 15 residues. V shed 4 bases and J 1 base; nucleotides not matched to a gene: 6. The CDR3 bases are TGTGCCAGCAGCCCACCACGGACAGGGAACACTGAAGCTTTCTTT. This encodes CASSPPRTGNTEAFF.

This rearrangement joins TRBV5-8 to TRBJ1-2, with 9 bases lining up with TRBD1. V shed 2 bases, J shed 7 bases, and the junction held 12 bases outside the gene matches. The CDR3 sequence is 16 residues long. Germline V gives CDR1 SGHTS, CDR2 YDEGEE. As DNA, the CDR3 is TGTGCCAGCAGCTTCGGGACAGGGAAGTTTTCGGCTGGCTACACCTTC. Its translation is CASSFGTGKFSAGYTF. The full variable domain, with the rest looked up from reference TRBV5-8 and TRBJ1-2, is EAGVTQSPTHLIKTRGQQATLRCSPISGHTSVYWYQQALGLGLQFLLWYDEGEERNRGNFPPRFSGRQFPNYSSELNVNALELEDSALYLCASSFGTGKFSAGYTFGSGTRLTVV.

The rearrangement uses TRBV5-8 and TRBJ1-5, with D possibly TRBD1 on 6 matching bases. The CDR3 has 14 amino acids. Germline CDR1 reads SGHTS; CDR2 reads YDEGEE. V was shortened by 4 bases and J by 7 bases, with 15 bases between the two germline ends. The CDR3 loop reads CASSPRGGGQPQHF. CDR3 nucleotides: TGTGCCAGCAGCCCCCGGGGGGGCGGGCAGCCCCAGCATTTT.

V and J are TRBV6-4 and TRBJ2-5; D gene ambiguous. Germline loops: CDR1 MRHNA, CDR2 SNTAGT. Deletions cut 3 bases from V and 5 bases from J, with 10 bases between. CDR3 length equals 13 residues. CDR3 nucleotide sequence: TGTGCCAGCAGTGAGTGGCCGTCCGAGACCCAGTACTTC. Amino acid sequence: CASSEWPSETQYF.

The J gene is TRBJ2-1, the V gene TRBV6-5, with D uncertain. CDR1 is MNHEY and CDR2 is SVGAGI in the germline V gene. The length of the CDR3 is 13 residues. Between the trimmed V and J ends, which lost 2 bases and 6 bases, there was a span of 8 bases. CDR3 coding DNA: TGTGCCAGCAGTTACCACTGGAGCAATGAGCAGTTCTTC. Its translation is CASSYHWSNEQFF.

The rearrangement joins TRBV2 to TRBJ2-7; tentative D call: TRBD1 (5 bases). V dropped 10 bases and J dropped 3 bases, with 13 bases sitting between them. The CDR3 loop spans 12 amino acids. Germline CDR1 reads SNHLY; CDR2 reads FYNNEI. The CDR3 reads CATSRDGYEQYF. The CDR3 region has the DNA TGTGCCACCTCCAGGGATGGCTACGAGCAGTACTTC.